Listed here is a single TCR beta chain. The clone's antigen remains unknown. Base qualities were left out, and no much larger clone turns up one base away. This record belongs to a study of blood T cell repertoires in COVID-19 (TCRdb year 2020). Describing the broader study: Samples covering the acute and convalescent phases of COVID-19 were provided by collaborators in the United States, Italy and Spain. Subjects who had been exposed to COVID-19, were actively infected with it, or had recovered from it provided the deeply sampled blood TCRbeta repertoires that made up the dataset. Where available, HLA class I and class II types were obtained from metadata supplied by the sample provider rather than from assay-based typing. The sample metadata nearly always contained a de-identified subject ID, COVID-19 status, age in years and sex. The samples were drawn from the first 160 participants of the ongoing ImmuneRACE study and from more than 1,000 subjects provided by 6 global collaborators. The prospective study material was composed of cDNA or gDNA derived from T cells, B-cell-depleted T cells, or PBMCs. A freely available public database, intended as a resource for researchers studying the immune response to SARS-CoV-2, is where the repertoires were released.

TCRbeta CDR3 regions were amplified from genomic DNA by means of the immunoSEQ Assay, a bias-controlled multiplex PCR. Turning to the authors' computational methods: Within the assay, amplification of reference gene primers was used to estimate how many nucleated cells each sample contained. Sequence reads were collapsed and filtered to measure the absolute abundance of every unique TCRbeta CDR3 rearrangement. For each sample, productive Simpson clonality was calculated as the square root of Simpson's diversity index over productive rearrangements. TCRdb carries this immuneACCESS record with in-frame sequences only. Its versions omit some clonotypes, under half of them owing to an unresolved V gene in the studies checked, with the rest unexplained. Clonal size and the V and J genes are those of that table, whereas D and trimming came from the DNA. The sample table lists about 170,000 clones, roughly four fifths of them with a count of one. The ten top clones hold less than 3% of the sample.

The CDR3 numbers 13 residues from cysteine through phenylalanine. Just CDR3 DNA is preserved here, 39 bases in frame from base 1. Ends trimmed: V by 7 bases, J by 4 bases; bases unmatched to a gene: 5. One collaborating source in Seattle enrolled patients while the patients were actively infected and followed the patients over time throughout the course of disease. Each collaborating institution followed its own protocols to collect whole blood in K2EDTA tubes. For TCRbeta analysis, collaborators shipped samples in one of three forms: frozen whole blood, isolated PBMCs, or DNA extracted from either of those sample types. Points the paper makes about the study in general: How much clinical and demographic metadata was included differed by source and by participant, and the metadata was provided uncurated.

The rearrangement combines TRBV23-1 with TRBJ1-2, with TRBD1 matching 8 junction bases. TRBV23-1 belongs to the ORF category, with a function that is uncertain. The TCR originated in an elderly woman with COVID-19, enrolled during active disease. The sample comprised peripheral blood. CDR3 reads: CASTVDRVYGYTF. At the DNA level, the sequence is TGCGCCAGCACCGTGGACAGGGTCTATGGCTACACCTTC.